Below are 22 T cell receptor beta chains sequenced from a single sample in a study of T cells in localized non-small cell lung cancer. Assay used: immunoSEQ multiplex PCR; TCRdb lists only in-frame clones, some missing. The sample carries 900 to 1,000 clones, around a third recorded once. Sequencing used normal lung tissue next to the tumor, obtained before any cancer treatment. These receptor sequences come from a female donor aged 60 or older with stage III squamous cell lung carcinoma.

The rearrangement uses TRBV28 and TRBJ2-3; no definite D call. The CDR3 covers 15 residues. Germline CDR1 MDHEN, CDR2 SYDVKM. With 4 bases removed from V and 2 bases from J, the gap between germline ends came to 13 bases. The CDR3 region is CASSYPPGLTDTQYF. CDR3 coding DNA: TGTGCCAGCAGTTATCCTCCGGGCCTCACAGATACGCAGTATTTT.

This clone is large within its sample. CDR3 in amino acids: CASSEQGLGGYTF. DNA of the CDR3: TGTGCCAGCAGTGAGCAGGGTTTGGGCGGCTACACCTTC. The chain employs TRBV6-8 and TRBJ1-2; possibly TRBD1 for D (5 bases). This CDR3 has 13 residues. CDR1 MNHGY and CDR2 SAAAGT come from the germline V gene. With 5 bases removed from V and 8 bases from J, the gap between germline ends came to 15 bases.

The chain has TRBV28 and TRBJ1-1; D may be TRBD1 (5 bases). The CDR3 is 13 amino acids. The germline V gene encodes CDR1 MDHEN and CDR2 SYDVKM. Trimming removed 6 bases from V and 0 bases from J, with 8 bases in between. CDR3 nucleotides: TGTGCCAGCAGATGGGGCATGAACACTGAAGCTTTCTTT. Protein: CASRWGMNTEAFF.

This clone was seen only a few times. The chain joins TRBV9 to TRBJ1-1; no firm D call. Trimming removed 0 bases at V and 5 bases at J, with 11 bases between. The CDR3 spans 14 residues. Germline loops: CDR1 SGDLS, CDR2 YYNGEE. The CDR3: CASSVAEAGTEAFF. CDR3 bases: TGTGCCAGCAGCGTAGCTGAGGCAGGAACTGAAGCTTTCTTT.

The gene calls are TRBV28 and TRBJ1-3; D perhaps matches TRBD1 (6 bases). This CDR3 has 14 residues. Germline V gene data show CDR1 as MDHEN and CDR2 as SYDVKM. With 6 bases removed from V and 1 base from J, the gap between germline ends came to 10 bases. Here the CDR3 reads CASSWGRSGNTIYF. CDR3 coding DNA: TGTGCCAGCAGCTGGGGGCGATCTGGAAACACCATATATTTT.

The rearrangement links TRBV19 to TRBJ2-4, with TRBD1 matching 7 bases. The CDR3 has 16 residues. V was clipped by 4 bases and J by 3 bases; unmatched bases: 9. In germline, CDR1 is LNHDA, CDR2 SQIVND (reference sequence). CDR3 nucleotide sequence: TGTGCCAGTAGTAATCCCGGGACAGTTTTCAAAAACATTCAGTACTTC. Its protein product is CASSNPGTVFKNIQYF.

This clone showed up just a few times. This sequence joins TRBV19 and TRBJ2-7; a weak D match, TRBD1 (6 bases). V shed 3 bases and J shed 3 bases, with 15 bases lying between them. This CDR3 is built from 15 residues. Germline V CDR1 and CDR2: LNHDA, SQIVND (reference sequence). CDR3: CASSMLGDKGYEQYF. Written as DNA, the CDR3 is TGTGCCAGTAGTATGTTGGGGGACAAAGGCTACGAGCAGTACTTC.

The rearrangement links TRBV5-1 to TRBJ2-7; TRBD2 agrees at 12 bases. Trimming cost V 1 base and J 7 bases; bases outside gene matches: 6. The CDR3 extends over 15 amino acids. The germline V gene has CDR1 SGHRS and CDR2 YFSETQ. The CDR3 sequence is CASSLRTSGDGEQYF. As DNA, the CDR3 is TGCGCCAGCAGCTTGAGGACTAGCGGGGATGGGGAGCAGTACTTC.

This clone was observed a few times. The chain is built from TRBV11-3 and TRBJ2-5, with 8 bases that match TRBD1. From germline, CDR1 is SGHNT and CDR2 YENEEA. This CDR3 is 14 amino acids long. With V trimmed by 6 bases and J by 3 bases, 6 bases remained unmatched. The CDR3 is CASRLNRGKETQYF. CDR3 bases: TGTGCCAGCAGACTAAACAGGGGGAAAGAGACCCAGTACTTC.

The chain combines TRBV18 with TRBJ2-2; 7 bases are shared with TRBD2. The V gene's germline CDR1 is KGHSH and CDR2 LQKENI. The CDR3 is 16 amino acids. Germline trimming cut 2 bases from V and 0 bases from J; bases unmatched to any gene: 3. Here the CDR3 reads CASSPMTSTNTGELFF. As DNA, the CDR3 is TGTGCCAGCTCACCAATGACTAGCACGAACACCGGGGAGCTGTTTTTT.

J is TRBJ2-2 and V is TRBV7-6; D may correspond to TRBD1 or TRBD2 (6 bases each). V lost 5 bases and J lost 3, with 16 bases in between. The germline gives CDR1 SGHVS, CDR2 FNYEAQ. This CDR3 region has 16 residues. The CDR3 DNA reads as TGTGCCAGCAGCAGGGGGGACCCGCTCCACACCGGGGAGCTGTTTTTT. It translates to CASSRGDPLHTGELFF.

The chain has TRBV28 and TRBJ1-2; D perhaps matches TRBD1 (5 bases). CDR1 MDHEN and CDR2 SYDVKM come from the germline V gene. This CDR3 contains 15 residues. The V end was cut by 6 bases, the J end by 9 bases, with 23 bases between. The CDR3 loop reads CASRSAARGLGSYTF. The CDR3 DNA reads TGTGCCAGCAGATCCGCCGCACGGGGCCTTGGGAGCTACACCTTC.

By sample share, this clone is medium-sized. In nucleotides, the CDR3 is TGTGCCAGCAGTGCACTAGCGAGTGGAGCCGGGGAGCTGTTTTTT. Translated, it gives CASSALASGAGELFF. The rearrangement uses TRBV6-8 and TRBJ2-2; the match to TRBD2 covers 7 bases. Germline V lookup: CDR1 MNHGY, CDR2 SAAAGT. V lost 5 bases and J lost 6; bases outside the gene matches: 9. The CDR3 totals 15 residues.

The chain recombines TRBV18 with TRBJ2-7; 11 bases are a match to TRBD2. Germline-derived CDR1 and CDR2 are KGHSH and LQKENI. CDR3 length: 15 residues. V lost 5 bases, J lost 3 bases, and 6 bases stayed unmatched. The CDR3 here is CASSRGLAEFYEQYF. CDR3 nucleotides: TGTGCCAGCTCAAGGGGACTAGCGGAGTTCTACGAGCAGTACTTC.

This clone was seen only a few times. The chain combines TRBV7-6 with TRBJ2-1, with 9 bases fitting TRBD1. Per the germline V gene, CDR1 is SGHVS and CDR2 is FNYEAQ. The CDR3 runs to 17 residues. Losses at the gene ends were 5 bases for V and 9 bases for J; bases not matched to a gene: 17. CDR3 protein: CASSQDSPGQGVGEQFF. CDR3 in DNA: TGTGCCAGCAGCCAAGACTCCCCGGGACAGGGTGTCGGTGAGCAGTTCTTC.

This clone is labeled as medium-sized. The chain is built from TRBV11-3 and TRBJ2-1; TRBD2 agrees at 14 bases. The CDR3 has 16 residues. CDR1 is SGHNT, CDR2 YENEEA, per germline. The V and J ends lost 4 bases and 5 bases, in that order; junction bases with no gene match: 4. The CDR3 nucleotides are TGTGCCAGCAGCTCGGGACTAGCGGGAGTTGACAATGAGCAGTTCTTC. It is translated as CASSSGLAGVDNEQFF. Variable domain in full (rest from reference TRBV11-3 and TRBJ2-1): EAGVVQSPRYKIIEKKQPVAFWCNPISGHNTLYWYLQNLGQGPELLIRYENEEAVDDSQLPKDRFSAERLKGVDSTLKIQPAELGDSAVYLCASSSGLAGVDNEQFFGPGTRLTVL.

This clone was detected a few times. J is TRBJ1-6 and V is TRBV9, with D hard to call. The ends were cut back, 5 bases at V and 6 bases at J, with 15 bases in the middle. Per the germline V gene, CDR1 is SGDLS and CDR2 is YYNGEE. This CDR3 region has 15 residues. For the CDR3, the DNA is TGTGCCAGCAGGGAAGACGGAAACCGTAATTCACCCCTCCACTTT. It encodes CASREDGNRNSPLHF.

Sample share makes this clone medium-sized. The chain links TRBV11-3 to TRBJ2-5; 11 positions agree with TRBD2. Germline V CDR1 and CDR2: SGHNT, YENEEA. J was trimmed by 1 base and V by 1 base; bases with no gene match: 2. CDR3 length: 16 residues. The CDR3 loop is CASSLVLAGGQETQYF. The CDR3 region has the DNA TGTGCCAGCAGCTTAGTCCTAGCGGGGGGCCAAGAGACCCAGTACTTC.

This chain uses TRBV18 with TRBJ2-7; 7 bases are shared with TRBD1. With V trimmed by 1 base and J by 5 bases, 5 bases remained unmatched. This CDR3 region has 14 residues. Germline CDR1 KGHSH, CDR2 LQKENI. The CDR3 DNA is TGTGCCAGCTCACCACTTGAAGGGGGCCACGAGCAGTACTTC. Amino acids: CASSPLEGGHEQYF.

This chain uses TRBV30 with TRBJ1-6, with D possibly matching TRBD1 (6 bases). The V and J ends lost 3 bases and 10 bases respectively, with 19 bases between them. Per the germline V gene, CDR1 is GTSNPN and CDR2 is SVGIG (reference sequence). This CDR3 has 15 residues. CDR3 amino acids: CAWREDRNSVSPLHF. The DNA for the CDR3 is TGTGCCTGGAGGGAGGACAGAAATTCTGTCTCACCCCTCCACTTT.

The chain recombines TRBV19 with TRBJ1-2; TRBD1 is a possible D gene (6 bases). CDR3 length: 16 residues. Germline CDR1 reads LNHDA; CDR2 reads SQIVND (reference sequence). V dropped 4 bases and J dropped 4 bases, with 19 bases sitting between them. CDR3 protein: CASSTNTGNWIYGYTF. DNA of the CDR3: TGTGCCAGTAGTACTAACACAGGGAATTGGATCTATGGCTACACCTTC.

Here the CDR3 DNA reads TGCGCCAGCAGAGGGGGACTAGCGGGGAACAATGAGCAGTTCTTC. Protein: CASRGGLAGNNEQFF. The chain carries TRBV4-1 and TRBJ2-1, with 13 bases identical to TRBD2. Germline V gives CDR1 MGHRA, CDR2 YSYEKL. This CDR3 is 15 amino acids long. The V gene end was trimmed by 6 bases and the J gene end by 5 bases; junction bases not matched to a gene: 4.